A selection of T cell receptor beta chains follows, all from one sample in a study of cytomegalovirus exposure and HLA in healthy donors. The repertoire was sequenced with immunoSEQ multiplex PCR; TCRdb's copy has only in-frame clones and lacks some. The sample lists approximately 190,000 clones, roughly 82% seen once, with about 2.4% in the top ten. Sequenced material: PBMCs. All receptors come from a woman aged 50 to 65 in good health and CMV-seropositive. CDR3s include the opening cysteine and the closing phenylalanine or tryptophan. Each record gives: V gene, J gene, clone size, D gene, CDR3 DNA, CDR3 protein. A D gene is named only where the DNA matches it firmly. Size is stated for part of the rows, as once, few or many counts, or as a class when the clone is expanded.

v_gene: TRBV2; j_gene: TRBJ2-3; abundance: NA; d_gene: TRBD2; CDR3nt: TGTGCCAGCAGTACTAGCGGGGGGGCGTTAGATACGCAGTATTTT; CDR3aa: CASSTSGGALDTQYF
v_gene: TRBV6-6; j_gene: TRBJ2-7; abundance: NA; d_gene: NA; CDR3nt: TGTGCCAGCAGTTACCCCGCCGAGGGGGCCTACGAGCAGTACTTC; CDR3aa: CASSYPAEGAYEQYF
v_gene: TRBV7-2; j_gene: TRBJ2-2; abundance: NA; d_gene: NA; CDR3nt: TGTGCCAGCAGCCTACACCCTAGAAACACCGGGGAGCTGTTTTTT; CDR3aa: CASSLHPRNTGELFF
v_gene: TRBV6-6; j_gene: TRBJ1-2; abundance: few; d_gene: NA; CDR3nt: TGTGCCAGCATGCAGAACAACTATGGCTACACCTTC; CDR3aa: CASMQNNYGYTF
v_gene: TRBV5-6; j_gene: TRBJ2-7; abundance: NA; d_gene: TRBD1; CDR3nt: TGTGCCAGCAGTTGGACAGGGGGCGAGCAGTACTTC; CDR3aa: CASSWTGGEQYF
v_gene: TRBV5-4; j_gene: TRBJ1-1; abundance: few; d_gene: TRBD1; CDR3nt: TGTGCCAGCAGCTTCGACAGGGGTTGGAGCACTGAAGCTTTCTTT; CDR3aa: CASSFDRGWSTEAFF
v_gene: TRBV4-2; j_gene: TRBJ1-2; abundance: NA; d_gene: TRBD1; CDR3nt: TGTGCCAGCAGAACCCCCGACAGGGACTATGGCTACACCTTC; CDR3aa: CASRTPDRDYGYTF
v_gene: TRBV10-3; j_gene: TRBJ2-3; abundance: NA; d_gene: TRBD2; CDR3nt: TGTGCCATCAGTGACCCCCTGGGAGGGGAGAGTTACACAGATACGCAGTATTTT; CDR3aa: CAISDPLGGESYTDTQYF
v_gene: TRBV25-1; j_gene: TRBJ1-5; abundance: NA; d_gene: TRBD1; CDR3nt: TGTGCCAGCAGTGAAACAGGGGGCAATCAGCCCCAGCACTTT; CDR3aa: CASSETGGNQPQHF
v_gene: TRBV5-6; j_gene: TRBJ2-7; abundance: NA; d_gene: TRBD1; CDR3nt: TGTGCCAGCAGCCGGGGGACAGGGCTCTCCTACGAGCAGTACTTC; CDR3aa: CASSRGTGLSYEQYF
v_gene: TRBV27; j_gene: TRBJ2-7; abundance: NA; d_gene: TRBD2; CDR3nt: TGTGCCAGCAGTTTATCCGGTGGGACTAGCGGGGGTATTCAGGGGCAGTACTTC; CDR3aa: CASSLSGGTSGGIQGQYF
v_gene: TRBV7-9; j_gene: TRBJ1-6; abundance: NA; d_gene: TRBD1; CDR3nt: TGTGCCAGCAGCTTTATTCAGGGGGGATCACCCCTCCACTTT; CDR3aa: CASSFIQGGSPLHF
v_gene: TRBV6-6; j_gene: TRBJ1-1; abundance: NA; d_gene: NA; CDR3nt: TGTGCCAGCAGTTACTATGGGGGGGCGCGGGACACTGAAGCTTTCTTT; CDR3aa: CASSYYGGARDTEAFF
v_gene: TRBV28; j_gene: TRBJ1-2; abundance: NA; d_gene: NA; CDR3nt: TGTGCCAGCACTTCGGACCGGGGATTCCTCTATGGCTACACCTTC; CDR3aa: CASTSDRGFLYGYTF
v_gene: TRBV10-3; j_gene: TRBJ1-1; abundance: NA; d_gene: NA; CDR3nt: TGTGCCATCAGTGATCGGAAGGGGCTGAACACTGAAGCTTTCTTT; CDR3aa: CAISDRKGLNTEAFF
v_gene: TRBV30; j_gene: TRBJ2-7; abundance: NA; d_gene: TRBD2; CDR3nt: TGTGCCTGGGGGACTAGCGGGGGAACCTACGAGCAGTACTTC; CDR3aa: CAWGTSGGTYEQYF
v_gene: TRBV9; j_gene: TRBJ1-3; abundance: NA; d_gene: NA; CDR3nt: TGTGCCAGCAGCGGAGGGGGATCGGGAAACACCATATATTTT; CDR3aa: CASSGGGSGNTIYF
v_gene: TRBV5-6; j_gene: TRBJ1-4; abundance: NA; d_gene: NA; CDR3nt: TGTGCCAGCAGCGCGGACAGTAAAAATGAAAAACTGTTTTTT; CDR3aa: CASSADSKNEKLFF
v_gene: TRBV21-1; j_gene: TRBJ2-4; abundance: once; d_gene: NA; CDR3nt: TGTGCCAGCAGGGGGCCTCCCAAAAACATTCAGTACTTC; CDR3aa: CASRGPPKNIQYF
v_gene: TRBV11-2; j_gene: TRBJ2-2; abundance: NA; d_gene: TRBD1; CDR3nt: TGTGCCAGCAGCGACAGGGCGGAGACCGGGGAGCTGTTTTTT; CDR3aa: CASSDRAETGELFF
v_gene: TRBV18; j_gene: TRBJ2-1; abundance: once; d_gene: TRBD2; CDR3nt: TGTGCCAGCTCACCACCTGTAGCGGGGGATCACAATGAGCAGTTCTTC; CDR3aa: CASSPPVAGDHNEQFF
v_gene: TRBV27; j_gene: TRBJ1-1; abundance: few; d_gene: TRBD1; CDR3nt: TGTGCCAGCAGTCGAGGGACAGGACTGAACACTGAAGCTTTCTTT; CDR3aa: CASSRGTGLNTEAFF
v_gene: TRBV4-3; j_gene: TRBJ1-6; abundance: NA; d_gene: NA; CDR3nt: TGCGCCAGCAGCCAAGATGGAACAGAGAGCTCCTATAATTCACCCCTCCACTTT; CDR3aa: CASSQDGTESSYNSPLHF
v_gene: TRBV29-1; j_gene: TRBJ2-3; abundance: NA; d_gene: NA; CDR3nt: TGCAGCGTTACCGGGACTTCACAGTATTTT; CDR3aa: CSVTGTSQYF
v_gene: TRBV5-4; j_gene: TRBJ2-3; abundance: NA; d_gene: TRBD2; CDR3nt: TGTGCCAGCAGACCTCCTGAGTCGGGGGGGAGCACAGATACGCAGTATTTT; CDR3aa: CASRPPESGGSTDTQYF
v_gene: TRBV10-3; j_gene: TRBJ2-7; abundance: NA; d_gene: NA; CDR3nt: TGTGCCATCAGTGAGAGCACTTCCTACGAGCAGTACTTC; CDR3aa: CAISESTSYEQYF
v_gene: TRBV18; j_gene: TRBJ1-1; abundance: NA; d_gene: TRBD1; CDR3nt: TGTGCCAGCTCACAGGACAGGGGGGGCACTGAAGCTTTCTTT; CDR3aa: CASSQDRGGTEAFF
v_gene: TRBV5-1; j_gene: TRBJ2-7; abundance: once; d_gene: NA; CDR3nt: TGCGCCAGCAGCTTGGCCGCCGGGTACGAGCAGTACTTC; CDR3aa: CASSLAAGYEQYF
v_gene: TRBV7-8; j_gene: TRBJ2-1; abundance: NA; d_gene: TRBD1; CDR3nt: TGTGCCAGCAGCTTACCGGGACAGGGCGTCTACAATGAGCAGTTCTTC; CDR3aa: CASSLPGQGVYNEQFF
v_gene: TRBV20-1; j_gene: TRBJ2-5; abundance: NA; d_gene: NA; CDR3nt: TGCAGTGCCGAGCATTCTGGGACCCAGTACTTC; CDR3aa: CSAEHSGTQYF
v_gene: TRBV13; j_gene: TRBJ2-3; abundance: NA; d_gene: NA; CDR3nt: TGTGCCAGCAGCCCTCGGCGAGTAGCGGGCACAGATACGCAGTATTTT; CDR3aa: CASSPRRVAGTDTQYF
v_gene: TRBV6-4; j_gene: TRBJ2-3; abundance: NA; d_gene: NA; CDR3nt: TGTGCCAGCAGCCCCACCGAGACAGATACGCAGTATTTT; CDR3aa: CASSPTETDTQYF
v_gene: TRBV4-2; j_gene: TRBJ1-2; abundance: NA; d_gene: TRBD1; CDR3nt: TGTGCCACCCGGGACAGGGTTGGTAACTATGGCTACACCTTC; CDR3aa: CATRDRVGNYGYTF
v_gene: TRBV7-5; j_gene: TRBJ1-6; abundance: NA; d_gene: NA; CDR3nt: TGTGCCAGAAGCTACCAGGACAGGGATGGGTCCTATAATTCACCCCTCCACTTT; CDR3aa: CARSYQDRDGSYNSPLHF
v_gene: TRBV15; j_gene: TRBJ1-1; abundance: NA; d_gene: NA; CDR3nt: TGTGCCACCAGCAGGGGGGGAACCCTCTTTACGAGCACTGAAGCTTTCTTT; CDR3aa: CATSRGGTLFTSTEAFF
v_gene: TRBV2; j_gene: TRBJ1-4; abundance: few; d_gene: NA; CDR3nt: TGTGCCAGCAGGCGTGAACAGGGTGGGGAAAAACTGTTTTTT; CDR3aa: CASRREQGGEKLFF
v_gene: TRBV4-2; j_gene: TRBJ1-1; abundance: NA; d_gene: NA; CDR3nt: TGTGCCAGCAGCCATACGGGGGGGGACACTGAAGCTTTCTTT; CDR3aa: CASSHTGGDTEAFF
v_gene: TRBV19; j_gene: TRBJ2-7; abundance: NA; d_gene: TRBD1; CDR3nt: TGTGCCAGTAGAGATCCGGGACAGGGGTTCCACGAGCAGTACTTC; CDR3aa: CASRDPGQGFHEQYF
v_gene: TRBV25-1; j_gene: TRBJ2-2; abundance: NA; d_gene: NA; CDR3nt: TGTGCCAGCAGTCGGGTACGGCCGGGGACAAACACCGGGGAGCTGTTTTTT; CDR3aa: CASSRVRPGTNTGELFF
v_gene: TRBV5-1; j_gene: TRBJ1-1; abundance: few; d_gene: TRBD1; CDR3nt: TGCGCCAGCAGCTTGAAGGGGGCAAACACTGAAGCTTTCTTT; CDR3aa: CASSLKGANTEAFF
v_gene: TRBV28; j_gene: TRBJ1-2; abundance: NA; d_gene: TRBD1; CDR3nt: TGTGCCAGCAGTCCGGGACAGGCCGTATATGGCTACACCTTC; CDR3aa: CASSPGQAVYGYTF
v_gene: TRBV19; j_gene: TRBJ2-2; abundance: NA; d_gene: NA; CDR3nt: TGTGCCAGTACGCGTTCGGGGGCCGGGGAGCTGTTTTTT; CDR3aa: CASTRSGAGELFF
v_gene: TRBV2; j_gene: TRBJ2-2; abundance: NA; d_gene: TRBD2; CDR3nt: TGTGCCAGCAGTAGCGGGGGGCGGAACGGGGAGCTGTTTTTT; CDR3aa: CASSSGGRNGELFF
v_gene: TRBV18; j_gene: TRBJ2-3; abundance: NA; d_gene: NA; CDR3nt: TGTGCCAGCTCACCCAGACTCCTAGGTGGCACAGATACGCAGTATTTT; CDR3aa: CASSPRLLGGTDTQYF
v_gene: TRBV11-2; j_gene: TRBJ2-7; abundance: NA; d_gene: TRBD2; CDR3nt: TGTGCCAGCAGCTTAGAGTCGAGCGGGGGGATCCTAGAGCAGTACTTC; CDR3aa: CASSLESSGGILEQYF
v_gene: TRBV5-6; j_gene: TRBJ1-2; abundance: NA; d_gene: NA; CDR3nt: TGTGCCAGCAGCGAACGCTACAGGGTCGGCAGTGGCTACACCTTC; CDR3aa: CASSERYRVGSGYTF
v_gene: TRBV30; j_gene: TRBJ2-7; abundance: NA; d_gene: TRBD1; CDR3nt: TGTGCCTGGAGTCCAGGGACAGGGTATAATATGTTC; CDR3aa: CAWSPGTGYNMF
v_gene: TRBV18; j_gene: TRBJ1-2; abundance: NA; d_gene: TRBD1; CDR3nt: TGTGCCAGCTCATCATCGGGACAGGGGGTAGCTAACTATGGCTACACCTTC; CDR3aa: CASSSSGQGVANYGYTF
v_gene: TRBV28; j_gene: TRBJ2-1; abundance: NA; d_gene: TRBD2; CDR3nt: TGTGCCCTCGGGACTAGCACATACAATGAGCAGTTCTTC; CDR3aa: CALGTSTYNEQFF
v_gene: TRBV5-1; j_gene: TRBJ2-2; abundance: NA; d_gene: TRBD2; CDR3nt: TGCGCCAGCAGCTTGACTAGCGGGGGGCCCACGAACACCGGGGAGCTGTTTTTT; CDR3aa: CASSLTSGGPTNTGELFF
v_gene: TRBV7-9; j_gene: TRBJ2-2; abundance: NA; d_gene: TRBD2; CDR3nt: TGTGCCAGCAGCAATAGCGGGGCCGAGCTGTTTTTT; CDR3aa: CASSNSGAELFF
v_gene: TRBV4-3; j_gene: TRBJ2-5; abundance: NA; d_gene: TRBD1; CDR3nt: TGCGCCAGCAGCCAAACGGGACAGGGAGTGGAGACCCAGTACTTC; CDR3aa: CASSQTGQGVETQYF
v_gene: TRBV7-2; j_gene: TRBJ1-5; abundance: NA; d_gene: NA; CDR3nt: TGTGCCAGCAGCTTAGGCACAGGAAGTCAGCCCCAGCATTTT; CDR3aa: CASSLGTGSQPQHF
v_gene: TRBV19; j_gene: TRBJ2-1; abundance: few; d_gene: NA; CDR3nt: TGTGCCAGTAGTATGGGCAGTAGCTCCTACAATGAGCAGTTCTTC; CDR3aa: CASSMGSSSYNEQFF
v_gene: TRBV19; j_gene: TRBJ2-7; abundance: NA; d_gene: NA; CDR3nt: TGTGCCAGTAGTATAGGGGACTTTGGAGCCTACGAGCAGTACTTC; CDR3aa: CASSIGDFGAYEQYF